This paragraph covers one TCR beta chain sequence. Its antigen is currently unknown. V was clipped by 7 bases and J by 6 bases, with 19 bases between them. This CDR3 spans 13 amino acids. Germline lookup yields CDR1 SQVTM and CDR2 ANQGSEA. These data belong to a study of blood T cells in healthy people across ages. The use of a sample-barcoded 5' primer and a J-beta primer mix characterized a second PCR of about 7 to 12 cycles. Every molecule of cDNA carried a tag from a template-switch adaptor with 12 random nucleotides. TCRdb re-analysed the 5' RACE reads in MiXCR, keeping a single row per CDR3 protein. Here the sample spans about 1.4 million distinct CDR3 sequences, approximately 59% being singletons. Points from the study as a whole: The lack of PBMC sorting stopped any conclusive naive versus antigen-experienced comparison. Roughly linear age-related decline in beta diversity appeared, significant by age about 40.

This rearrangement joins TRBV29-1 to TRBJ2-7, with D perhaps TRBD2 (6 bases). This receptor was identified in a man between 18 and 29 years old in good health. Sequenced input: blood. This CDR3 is CSGGRTVRSEQYF. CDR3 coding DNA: TGCAGCGGTGGGAGGACTGTTAGGAGCGAGCAGTACTTC.